This T cell receptor (beta chain) was obtained from a study of T-cell reconstitution after alpha-beta-depleted transplantation in children. Study conclusions and caveats: After transplant, high TCRbeta diversity at day 60 in some patients arose from surviving recipient T cells and thymic progenitors. From newly produced T cells came most of the T-cell counts and diversity one year after transplant. At around two months after transplant, the alpha-beta T cells were reportedly derived from several hundred expanded clones that came from non-depleted graft cells.

This sample's TCRbeta library carried unique molecular identifier barcodes. MiXCR, applied by TCRdb to the PCR reads, yields one record per CDR3 protein. In the table there are fewer than 550,000 distinct CDR3 sequences, around 10% of which are singletons. Worth noting for this clonotype: The target antigen is unknown.

The sequence came from a female patient aged 2 to 10 who had a stem cell transplant for aplastic anemia, so the T cells may come from the graft donor. The sequences come from PBMCs, mostly from graft donor cells, collected 180 days after TCRalphabeta/CD19-depleted stem cell transplant.

The CDR3 DNA reads as TGCAGTATAAACAGGGGCTCCTCCTACGAGCAGTACTTC. Translated, it gives CSINRGSSYEQYF. The V and J genes are TRBV20-1 and TRBJ2-7; TRBD1 matches at 7 bases. Looked up from germline, CDR1 is DFQATT and CDR2 is SNEGSKA (reference sequence). V lost 8 bases, J lost 0 bases, and 7 bases stayed unmatched. The length of the CDR3 is 13 residues.